This T cell receptor beta chain was obtained from a study of blood T cell repertoires in COVID-19. Study in general: T cells, B-cell-depleted T cells, or PBMCs provided the cDNA or gDNA that served as material.

This clone has a single count. V gave up 2 bases and J gave up 3 bases; unmatched junction bases: 4. The CDR3 is 17 amino acids. Looked up from germline, CDR1 is MNHEY and CDR2 is SVGEGT. Only in-frame clones appear in the TCRdb table, and some are missing; sequencing was by immunoSEQ multiplex PCR. The sample yields approximately 320,000 clones, roughly nine tenths seen once. During active infection, Seattle patients enrolled and were then monitored through disease. The chain recombines TRBV6-2 or TRBV6-3 with TRBJ2-2, with TRBD2 matching over 12 bases. The origin of this receptor is a woman aged 25-40 years with COVID-19, enrolled during active disease. The sample was peripheral blood. CDR3: CASSYLAGGIDTGELFF. CDR3 in DNA: TGTGCCAGCAGTTACCTAGCGGGGGGGATTGACACCGGGGAGCTGTTTTTT.